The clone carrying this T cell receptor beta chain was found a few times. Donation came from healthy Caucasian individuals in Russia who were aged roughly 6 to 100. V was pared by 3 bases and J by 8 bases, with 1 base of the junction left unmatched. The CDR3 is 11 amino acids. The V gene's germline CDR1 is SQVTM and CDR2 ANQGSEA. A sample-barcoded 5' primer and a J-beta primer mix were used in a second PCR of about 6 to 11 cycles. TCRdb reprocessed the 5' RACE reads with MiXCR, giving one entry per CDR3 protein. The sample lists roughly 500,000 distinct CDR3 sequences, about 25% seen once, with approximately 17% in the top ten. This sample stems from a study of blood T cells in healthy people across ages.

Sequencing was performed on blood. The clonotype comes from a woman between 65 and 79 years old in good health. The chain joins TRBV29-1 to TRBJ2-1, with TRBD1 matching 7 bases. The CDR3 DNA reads TGCAGCGTTGACAGGGGGTATGAGCAGTTCTTC. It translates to CSVDRGYEQFF.